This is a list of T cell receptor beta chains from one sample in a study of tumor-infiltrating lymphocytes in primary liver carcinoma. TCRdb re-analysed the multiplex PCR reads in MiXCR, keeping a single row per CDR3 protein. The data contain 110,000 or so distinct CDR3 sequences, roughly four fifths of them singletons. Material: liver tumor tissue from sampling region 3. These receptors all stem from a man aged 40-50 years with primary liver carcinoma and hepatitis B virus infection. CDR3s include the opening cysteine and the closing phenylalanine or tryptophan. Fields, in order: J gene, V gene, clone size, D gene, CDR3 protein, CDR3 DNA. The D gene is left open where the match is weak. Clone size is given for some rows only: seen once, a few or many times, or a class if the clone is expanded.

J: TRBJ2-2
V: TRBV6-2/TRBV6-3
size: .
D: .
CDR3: CGSSYSIGTTTGELFF
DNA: TGTGGCAGCAGTTACTCGATAGGGACAACCACCGGGGAGTTGTTTTTT

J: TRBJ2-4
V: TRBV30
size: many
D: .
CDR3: CAWSVSGRNIQYF
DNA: TGTGCCTGGAGTGTAAGCGGGCGGAACATTCAGTACTTC

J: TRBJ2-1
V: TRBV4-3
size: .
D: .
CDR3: CASSQFPPPADNVQFF
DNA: TGTGCCAGCAGCCAATTCCCCCCCCCGGCGGATAATGTGCAGTTCTTC

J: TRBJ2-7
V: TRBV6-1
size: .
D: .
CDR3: CASSDGNRAVQYF
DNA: TGTGCCAGCAGTGACGGGAACAGGGCCGTCCAGTACTTC

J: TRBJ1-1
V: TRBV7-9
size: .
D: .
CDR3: CASSLSANTEVYF
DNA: TGTGCCAGCAGCTTATCCGCGAACACTGAAGTTTACTTT

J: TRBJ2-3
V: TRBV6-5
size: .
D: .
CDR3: CASRELGWGADTQYF
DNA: TGTGCCAGCAGAGAACTTGGGTGGGGGGCAGATACGCAGTATTTT

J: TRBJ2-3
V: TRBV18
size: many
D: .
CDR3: CASSPLQSTDTQYF
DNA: TGTGCCAGCTCACCACTCCAGAGCACAGATACGCAGTATTTT

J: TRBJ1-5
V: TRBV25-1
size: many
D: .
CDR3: CASSESDYSNQPQHF
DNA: TGTGCCAGCAGTGAATCAGATTATAGCAATCAGCCCCAGCATTTT

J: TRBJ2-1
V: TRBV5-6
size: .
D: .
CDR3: CASTLVAGAGGNEQFF
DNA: TGTGCCAGCACCTTGGTTGCGGGAGCTGGGGGCAATGAGCAGTTTTTC

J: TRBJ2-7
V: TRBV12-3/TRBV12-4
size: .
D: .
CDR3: CAGSPSPNEQYF
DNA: TGTGCCGGCAGTCCGAGCCCGAACGAGCAGTACTTT

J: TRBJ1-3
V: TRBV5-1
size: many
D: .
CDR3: CASSLTGPGNTIYF
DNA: TGCGCCAGCAGCTTGACAGGTCCAGGAAACACCATATATTTT

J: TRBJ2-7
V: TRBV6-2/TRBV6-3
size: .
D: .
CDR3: CANSYSDELPYEQYF
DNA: TGTGCCAACAGTTACTCAGATGAACTCCCCTACGAGCAGTACTTC

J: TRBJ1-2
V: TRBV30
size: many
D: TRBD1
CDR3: CAYKDPRDRGFYGYTF
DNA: TGTGCCTACAAAGACCCCCGGGACAGGGGGTTCTATGGCTACACCTTC

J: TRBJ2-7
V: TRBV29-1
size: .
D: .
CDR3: CSAMTSRTGTPYEQYF
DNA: TGTAGTGCCATGACATCTAGGACCGGCACTCCCTACGAGCAGTACTTC

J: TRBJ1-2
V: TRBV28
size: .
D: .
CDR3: CATSTPAGSLNYGYTF
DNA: TGTGCCACCAGTACCCCGGCAGGCTCTCTTAACTATGGCTACACTTTC

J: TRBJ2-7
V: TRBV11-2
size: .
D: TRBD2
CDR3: CASSLTTSTSAPHEHYF
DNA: TGTGCCAGCAGCTTAACAACTTCGACTAGCGCACCTCACGAGCACTACTTC

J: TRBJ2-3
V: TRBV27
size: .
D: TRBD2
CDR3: CASSWVSGGTDTQYF
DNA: TGTGCCAGCAGTTGGGTTAGCGGGGGCACAGATACGCAGTATTTT

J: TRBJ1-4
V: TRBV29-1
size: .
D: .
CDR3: CSVEYFREGCEKLFF
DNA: TGCAGCGTTGAGTATTTTAGAGAGGGATGCGAAAAACTGTTTTTC

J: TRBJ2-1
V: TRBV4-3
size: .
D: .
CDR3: CASSLGRTNNEQFF
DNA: TGCGCCAGCAGCCTGGGCAGGACCAATAATGAGCAGTTCTTC

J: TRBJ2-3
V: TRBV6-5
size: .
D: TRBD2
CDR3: CASSQCLAGGSTDTQYF
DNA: TGTGCCAGCAGCCAATGCCTAGCGGGAGGGAGTACAGATACGCAGTATTTT

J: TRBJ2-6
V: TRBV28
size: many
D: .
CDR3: CASSRLTSGANVLTF
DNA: TGTGCCAGCAGTCGGTTGACCTCTGGGGCCAACGTCCTGACTTTC

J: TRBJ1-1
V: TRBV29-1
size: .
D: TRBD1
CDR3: CSVTRGLGNTETFF
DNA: TGCAGCGTTACGAGGGGGCTTGGGAACACTGAAACTTTCTTT